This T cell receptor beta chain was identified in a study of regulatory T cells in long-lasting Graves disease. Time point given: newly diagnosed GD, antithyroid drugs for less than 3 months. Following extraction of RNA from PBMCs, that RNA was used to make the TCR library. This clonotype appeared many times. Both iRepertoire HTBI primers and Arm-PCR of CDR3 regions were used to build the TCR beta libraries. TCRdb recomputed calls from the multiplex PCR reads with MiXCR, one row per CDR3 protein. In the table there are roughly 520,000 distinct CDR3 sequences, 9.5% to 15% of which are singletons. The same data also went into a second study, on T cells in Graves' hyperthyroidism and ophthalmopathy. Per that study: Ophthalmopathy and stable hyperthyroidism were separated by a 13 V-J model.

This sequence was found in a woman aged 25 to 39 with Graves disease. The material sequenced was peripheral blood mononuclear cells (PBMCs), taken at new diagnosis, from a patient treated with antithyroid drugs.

The CDR3 DNA follows: TGTGCCACCAGCTCTTACAGACAATTGAACACTGAAGCTTTCTTT. It yields the protein CATSSYRQLNTEAFF. The genes are TRBV15 and TRBJ1-1; unclear D gene. Trimming cost V 5 bases and J 0 bases, with 13 bases left between them. This CDR3 contains 15 residues. The germline V gene has CDR1 LNHNV and CDR2 YYDKDF (reference sequence).